This TCR beta chain was sequenced for a study of T cells after yellow fever vaccination. Study-wide background: SMART-Seq v4 Ultra Low Input handled preparation of low-cell-number fractions. Study-wide findings and caveats: Clonotype sharing between CD4 and CD8 compartments was small.

The CDR3 runs 13 residues. V lost 7 bases, J lost 2 bases, and 13 bases lay in between. The germline CDR1 and CDR2 sequences are DFQATT and SNEGSKA (reference sequence). The table lists this clonotype with many counts. Its antigen is unidentified. Synthesis of TCR cDNA relied on 5'RACE template switching, which attached a universal primer site and UMIs. Using its own MiXCR run on the 5' RACE reads, TCRdb lists one record per CDR3 protein. This sample has approximately 150,000 distinct CDR3 sequences, with about 7.7% found just once. The receptor's source is a man aged 25 to 45 who received the YFV17D yellow fever vaccine. The starting material was CD4+ T cells sorted from PBMCs, obtained 5 days after the yellow fever booster vaccination. The V call is TRBV20-1, the J call TRBJ2-3, with D tentatively TRBD1 (5 bases). The CDR3 sequence is CSVKQDNTDTQYF. In DNA, the CDR3 is TGCAGTGTCAAACAGGACAACACAGATACGCAGTATTTT.